One and the same sample provided the 4 T cell receptor beta chains below, sequenced in a study of T cells in Graves' hyperthyroidism and ophthalmopathy. The CDR3 regions of TCR beta were amplified from RNA transcripts. The HTBI primer set served for first-round RT-PCR of the TCR CDR3. MiXCR, applied by TCRdb to the multiplex PCR reads, yields one record per CDR3 protein. The profile shows 400,000 or so distinct CDR3 sequences, over 11% of them singletons. Sequenced material: blood. These receptors came from a man between 45 and 60 years old with Graves' ophthalmopathy.

This clonotype has just a few counts. The gene calls are TRBV30 and TRBJ2-4; D call uncertain. Germline V gene sequence: CDR1 GTSNPN, CDR2 SVGIG (reference sequence). V was cut by 0 bases and J by 4 bases, with 10 bases left in between. The length of the CDR3 is 14 residues. The CDR3 here is CAWSVRQLKNIQYF. In nucleotides, the CDR3 is TGTGCCTGGAGTGTAAGGCAGCTAAAAAACATTCAGTACTTC. Drawing the rest from reference TRBV30 and TRBJ2-4, the complete variable domain is SQTIHQWPATLVQPVGSPLSLECTVEGTSNPNLYWYRQAAGRGLQLLFYSVGIGQISSEVPQNLSASRPQDRQFILSSKKLLLSDSGFYLCAWSVRQLKNIQYFGAGTRLSVL.

The rearrangement joins TRBV19 to TRBJ2-1; 9 nucleotides align to TRBD1. Per germline, CDR1 LNHDA and CDR2 SQIVND (reference sequence). The CDR3 length is 15 residues. Trimming took 2 bases from V and 4 from J; bases not matched to a gene: 3. In DNA, the CDR3 is TGTGCCAGTAGTATAACGGGACAGGGTTACAATGAGCAGTTCTTC. Translating it yields CASSITGQGYNEQFF.

This clonotype was counted between two and nine times. The chain uses TRBV7-8 and TRBJ1-2; 7 bases align to TRBD1. The CDR3 extends over 16 amino acids. Germline CDR1 and CDR2: SGHVS and FQNEAQ. After removal of 5 bases from V and 4 bases from J, the junction contained 13 bases not matched to a gene. The CDR3 DNA follows: TGTGCCAGCAGCCCGGAGAGGGGACCAGGGGGCTATGGCTACACCTTC. The encoded protein is CASSPERGPGGYGYTF.

This clonotype was detected ten times or more. J is TRBJ2-1 and V is TRBV7-9; D may be TRBD2 (5 bases). The CDR3 is 15 residues long. Germline lookup yields CDR1 SEHNR and CDR2 FQNEAQ (reference sequence). Deletions cut 5 bases from V and 6 bases from J, with 17 bases between. CDR3: CASSPKRRHGNEQFF. The CDR3 DNA reads as TGTGCCAGCAGCCCGAAGCGGAGGCATGGCAATGAGCAGTTCTTC.